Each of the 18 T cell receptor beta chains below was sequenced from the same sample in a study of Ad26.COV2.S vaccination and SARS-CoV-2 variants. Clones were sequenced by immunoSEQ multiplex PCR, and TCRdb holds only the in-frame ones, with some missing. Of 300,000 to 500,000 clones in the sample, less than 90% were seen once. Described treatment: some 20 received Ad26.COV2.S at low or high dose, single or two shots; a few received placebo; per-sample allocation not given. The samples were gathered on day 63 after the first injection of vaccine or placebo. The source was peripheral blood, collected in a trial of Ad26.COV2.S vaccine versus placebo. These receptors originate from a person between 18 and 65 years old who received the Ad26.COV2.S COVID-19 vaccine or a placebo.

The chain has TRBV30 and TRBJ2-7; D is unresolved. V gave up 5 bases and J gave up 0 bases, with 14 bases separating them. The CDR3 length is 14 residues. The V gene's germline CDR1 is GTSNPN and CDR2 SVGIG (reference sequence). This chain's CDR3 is CAWVIAVSSYEQYF. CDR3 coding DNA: TGTGCCTGGGTTATAGCCGTTAGCTCCTACGAGCAGTACTTC.

CDR3 protein: CASSSTIGTKQPQHF. The CDR3, as DNA: TGTGCCAGCAGTTCCACAATAGGGACCAAGCAGCCCCAGCATTTT. The chain is built from TRBV6-1 and TRBJ1-5; perhaps TRBD1 as D (5 bases). Germline V gives CDR1 MNHNS, CDR2 SASEGT. The V end was cut by 5 bases, the J end by 7 bases, with 18 bases between. The CDR3 totals 15 residues.

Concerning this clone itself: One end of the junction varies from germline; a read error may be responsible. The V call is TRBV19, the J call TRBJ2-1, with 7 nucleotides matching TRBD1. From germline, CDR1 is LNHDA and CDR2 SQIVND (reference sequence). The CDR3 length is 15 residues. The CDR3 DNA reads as TGTGCCAGTAGTTTAGACAGGGTTGCCGGGAAAAGGCAGTTCTTC. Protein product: CASSLDRVAGKRQFF.

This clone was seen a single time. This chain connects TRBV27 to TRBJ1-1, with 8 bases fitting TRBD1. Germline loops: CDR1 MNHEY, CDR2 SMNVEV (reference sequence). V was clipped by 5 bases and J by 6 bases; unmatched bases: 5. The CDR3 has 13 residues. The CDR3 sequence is CASSRQGAAEAFF. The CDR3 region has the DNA TGTGCCAGCAGTAGGCAGGGGGCTGCTGAAGCTTTCTTT.

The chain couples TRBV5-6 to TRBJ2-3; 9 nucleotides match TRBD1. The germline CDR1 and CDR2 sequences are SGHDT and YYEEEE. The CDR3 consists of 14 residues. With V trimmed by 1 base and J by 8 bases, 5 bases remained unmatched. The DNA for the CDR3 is TGTGCCAGCAGCTTGCCGGGACAGGGCTTTACGCAGTATTTT. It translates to CASSLPGQGFTQYF.

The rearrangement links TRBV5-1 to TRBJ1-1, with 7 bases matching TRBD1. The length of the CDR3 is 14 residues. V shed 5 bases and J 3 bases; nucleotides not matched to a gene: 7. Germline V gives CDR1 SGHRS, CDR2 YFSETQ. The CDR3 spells CASRQEQGYTEAFF. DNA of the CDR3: TGCGCCAGCAGACAGGAACAGGGGTACACTGAAGCTTTCTTT.

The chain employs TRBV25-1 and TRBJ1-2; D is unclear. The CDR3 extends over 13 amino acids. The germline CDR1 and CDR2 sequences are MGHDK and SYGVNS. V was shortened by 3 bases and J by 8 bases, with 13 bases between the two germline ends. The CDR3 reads CASSESTPGGYTF. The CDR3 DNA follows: TGTGCCAGCAGTGAGTCGACCCCAGGAGGCTACACCTTC.

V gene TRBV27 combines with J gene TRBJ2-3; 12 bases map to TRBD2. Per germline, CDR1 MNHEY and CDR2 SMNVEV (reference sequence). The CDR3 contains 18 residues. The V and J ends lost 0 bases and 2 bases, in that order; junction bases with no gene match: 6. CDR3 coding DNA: TGTGCCAGCAGTTTATCGTTGGCTAGCGGGGGGGCCACAGATACGCAGTATTTT. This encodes CASSLSLASGGATDTQYF.

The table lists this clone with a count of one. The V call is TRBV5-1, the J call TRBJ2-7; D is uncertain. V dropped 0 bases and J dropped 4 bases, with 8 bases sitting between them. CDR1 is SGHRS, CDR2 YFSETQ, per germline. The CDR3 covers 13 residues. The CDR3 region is CASSLGTEYEQYF. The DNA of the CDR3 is TGCGCCAGCAGCTTGGGAACAGAATACGAGCAGTACTTC.

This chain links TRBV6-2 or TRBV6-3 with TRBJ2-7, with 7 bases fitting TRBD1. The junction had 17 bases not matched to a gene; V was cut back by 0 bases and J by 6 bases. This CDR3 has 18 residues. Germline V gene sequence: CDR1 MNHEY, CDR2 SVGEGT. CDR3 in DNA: TGTGCCAGCAGTTACTCGCGCCTCAGACAGGGACCGCTTTCCGAGCAGTACTTC. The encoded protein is CASSYSRLRQGPLSEQYF.

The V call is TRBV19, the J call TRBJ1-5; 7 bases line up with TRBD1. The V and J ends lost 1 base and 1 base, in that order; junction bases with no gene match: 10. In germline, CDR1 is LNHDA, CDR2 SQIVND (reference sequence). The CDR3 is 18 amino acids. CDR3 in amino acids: CASSIARDSPLSNQPQHF. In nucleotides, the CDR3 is TGTGCCAGTAGTATAGCGAGGGACAGCCCTTTGAGCAATCAGCCCCAGCATTTT. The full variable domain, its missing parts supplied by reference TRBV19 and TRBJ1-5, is DGGITQSPKYLFRKEGQNVTLSCEQNLNHDAMYWYRQDPGQGLRLIYYSQIVNDFQKGDIAEGYSVSREKKESFPLTVTSAQKNPTAFYLCASSIARDSPLSNQPQHFGDGTRLSIL.

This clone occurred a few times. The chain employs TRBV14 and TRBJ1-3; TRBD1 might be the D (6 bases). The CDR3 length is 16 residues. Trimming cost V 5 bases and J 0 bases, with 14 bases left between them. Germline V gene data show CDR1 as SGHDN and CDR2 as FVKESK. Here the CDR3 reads CASSKGQTISGNTIYF. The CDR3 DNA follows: TGTGCCAGCAGCAAAGGACAGACGATCTCTGGAAACACCATATATTTT.

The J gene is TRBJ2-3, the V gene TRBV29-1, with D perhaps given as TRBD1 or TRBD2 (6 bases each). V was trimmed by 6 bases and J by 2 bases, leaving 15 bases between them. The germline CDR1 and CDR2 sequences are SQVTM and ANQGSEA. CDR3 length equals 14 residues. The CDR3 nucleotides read TGCAGCGTCCTGACAGGACTAATCACAGATACGCAGTATTTT. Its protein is CSVLTGLITDTQYF.

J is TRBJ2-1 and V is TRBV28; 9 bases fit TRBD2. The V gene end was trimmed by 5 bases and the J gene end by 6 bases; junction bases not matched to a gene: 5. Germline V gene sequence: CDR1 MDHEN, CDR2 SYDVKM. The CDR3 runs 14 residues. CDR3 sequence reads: CASSEPSGANEQFF. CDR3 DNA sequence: TGTGCCAGCAGTGAACCTAGCGGGGCCAATGAGCAGTTCTTC.

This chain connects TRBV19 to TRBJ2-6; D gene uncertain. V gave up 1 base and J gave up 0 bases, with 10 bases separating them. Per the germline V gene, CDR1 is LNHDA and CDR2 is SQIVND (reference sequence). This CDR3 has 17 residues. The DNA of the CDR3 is TGTGCCAGTAGTATAGGAGTACAGAGCTCTGGGGCCAACGTCCTGACTTTC. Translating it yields CASSIGVQSSGANVLTF.

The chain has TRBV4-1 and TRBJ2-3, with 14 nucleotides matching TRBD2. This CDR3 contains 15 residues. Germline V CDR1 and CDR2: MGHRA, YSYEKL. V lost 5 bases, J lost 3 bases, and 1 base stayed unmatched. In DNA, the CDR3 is TGCGCCAGCAGCAGACTAGCGGGGGGGACAGATACGCAGTATTTT. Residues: CASSRLAGGTDTQYF.

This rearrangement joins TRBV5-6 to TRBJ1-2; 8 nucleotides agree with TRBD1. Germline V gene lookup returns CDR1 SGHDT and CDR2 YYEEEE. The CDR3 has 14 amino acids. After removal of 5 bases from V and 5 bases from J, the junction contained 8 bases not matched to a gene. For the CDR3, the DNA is TGTGCCAGCAGATCTACAGGGGGTCAGTATGGCTACACCTTC. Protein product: CASRSTGGQYGYTF.

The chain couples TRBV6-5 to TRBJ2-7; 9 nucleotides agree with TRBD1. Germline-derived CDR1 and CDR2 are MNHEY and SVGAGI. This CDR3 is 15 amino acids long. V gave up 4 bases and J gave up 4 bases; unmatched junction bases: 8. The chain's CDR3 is CASSLTTGGMYEQYF. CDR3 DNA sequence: TGTGCCAGCAGTTTAACTACAGGGGGCATGTACGAGCAGTACTTC.